This TCR beta chain was found in a study of immune evolution from preneoplasia to lung adenocarcinoma (dated by TCRdb to the early 2020s). Study-wide context: Immune contexture across lung adenocarcinoma precursors and invasive adenocarcinoma was profiled using immune gene expression, TCR sequencing and multiplex immunofluorescence. Resected precursor lesions (AAH, AIS, MIA) and invasive adenocarcinomas were compared with paired morphologically normal lung tissue. The study reported that around 100 samples were used for TCR sequencing. Class I HLA alleles were inferred from exome data with POLYSOLVER, and allele-specific HLA loss was detected with LOHHLA. In total, the cohort included 50 or so patients with pulmonary nodules, all of whom underwent surgical resection. Sample size was determined by specimen availability and not by a prior power calculation. The immune data were integrated with whole exome sequencing and methylation data obtained from the same cohort of nodules. The TCR sequencing data were obtained from 51 patients. Overall study results and their limits: The findings were based on association rather than direct causation, and larger cohorts with long-term follow-up and longitudinal biopsies were deemed needed. Because every patient came from Japan and China, how well the results apply to Western populations was uncertain. Normal lung showed the highest clonality, whereas later-stage lesions appeared to have higher T cell density and diversity but lower clonality. The highest top T cell clone frequencies were observed in normal lung, and a progressive decrease in top T cell clone frequencies appeared to occur from AAH through AIS, MIA and invasive adenocarcinoma.

The immunoSEQ hsTCRbeta Kit was used to sequence TCR beta CDR3 regions from DNA. The paper's processing steps were these. TCR sequencing data were analysed with the ImmunoSEQ Analyzer. T cell clonality was defined as 1 minus Pielou's evenness computed on productive rearrangements. T cell diversity was measured with the inverse Simpson index on productive templates. T cell density was expressed as TCR beta template counts normalized to usable DNA, with usable DNA estimated by amplifying and sequencing housekeeping genes. Two-sided Kruskal-Wallis tests were used to compare TCR metrics between histologic stages. TCRdb took over this immuneACCESS table, retaining in-frame rearrangements with V and J assigned. Such tables are incomplete; in checked studies, under half of the missing clones stem from an unresolved V gene, and the remainder is unexplained. That table supplies the V and J calls and clone size; D and trimming were determined from the DNA. In this sample the table shows about 11,000 clones, 65% to 80% of which occur a single time. The ten largest make up roughly 30% of the sample.

As to this clone: Its cognate antigen has yet to be identified. Within one base of it there is no much larger clone, and no base qualities were kept.

Patients underwent resection in Japan or China between about 2014 and 2017. Histologic diagnosis of each case was confirmed independently by two lung cancer pathologists on H&E slides. DNA was isolated from FFPE tissue using the AllPrep DNA/RNA FFPE Kit. The germline V gene sets CDR1 to MDHEN and CDR2 to SYDVKM. Between the V and J ends, shortened by 2 bases and 1 base respectively, the junction contains 6 bases. From the cysteine up to the phenylalanine, the CDR3 has a length of 13 residues. Just the 39-base CDR3 DNA is kept, in frame starting at base 1. This sequence was found in a person in their sixties or seventies with lung adenocarcinoma. Some clones in this sample may be carry-over from other donors' samples. The V and J segments used are TRBV28 and TRBJ2-7; a confident D gene designation cannot be given. Sequencing was performed on FFPE normal lung tissue adjacent to the tumor. The CDR3: CASSLLGSYEQYF. The DNA sequence follows: TGTGCCAGCAGTTTACTGGGGTCCTACGAGCAGTACTTC.